A single sample gave rise to the 2 T cell receptor beta chains below, sequenced in a study of blood T cell repertoires in COVID-19 (TCRdb year 2020). Library construction relied on the immunoSEQ multiplex PCR assay. In TCRdb, the immuneACCESS table is reduced to in-frame sequences with V and J assigned. These tables do not hold every clone; where another copy was compared, an unresolved V gene accounts for under half, and the others remain unexplained. Here the sample has some 230,000 clones; approximately 90% occur a single time. The ten largest clones capture 3% to 4% of the sample. Sequencing input: PBMCs or T cells enriched from blood (not recorded which). These receptor sequences come from a woman between 18 and 30 years old in a cohort exposed to, infected with or recovered from COVID-19 (not recorded which).

This chain connects TRBV9 to TRBJ2-3, with 7 bases that match TRBD2. Per the germline V gene, CDR1 is SGDLS and CDR2 is YYNGEE. CDR3 size: 14 residues. Unmatched junction bases numbered 5, after V lost 0 bases and J lost 7 bases. The CDR3 DNA reads as TGTGCCAGCAGCGTAGAGCGGGATCTAAATACGCAGTATTTT. It is translated as CASSVERDLNTQYF.

The V call is TRBV2, the J call TRBJ2-2; D not resolved. The CDR3 runs 14 residues. With 2 bases removed from V and 4 bases from J, the gap between germline ends came to 8 bases. Germline V gives CDR1 SNHLY, CDR2 FYNNEI. CDR3 coding DNA: TGTGCCAGCAGTGAAATAGTCGGCACCGGGGAGCTGTTTTTT. Its protein product is CASSEIVGTGELFF.